This T cell receptor (beta chain) was obtained from a study of resident and recirculating memory T cells in vitiligo. Study as a whole: Samples were epidermis from two lesional and two nonlesional sites, plus PBMCs. No cells were sorted; samples were homogenized just before genomic DNA extraction. Study-wide results and limits: Different lesions suggested infiltration by different T cell clones.

As to this clone: What it recognizes is unknown.

Per the germline V gene, CDR1 is MNHEY and CDR2 is SVGAGI. Unmatched junction bases numbered 7, after V lost 4 bases and J lost 7 bases. The CDR3 extends over 15 amino acids. Sequencing used immunoSEQ multiplex PCR; TCRdb keeps in-frame clones, though not all of them. Of tens of thousands of clones listed, approximately 91% are singletons. Patients had received no treatment within the previous three months. Sequencing input: blood. The gene calls are TRBV6-5 and TRBJ1-5, with TRBD1 matching 10 bases. The clonotype originates from a male donor with vitiligo. CDR3 sequence (DNA): TGTGCCAGCAGTTCCATCGGACAGGGGGTACAGCCCCAGCATTTT. This sequence encodes CASSSIGQGVQPQHF.